These 25 T cell receptor beta chains were all obtained from the same sample, sequenced in a study of blood T cell repertoires in COVID-19. The assay was immunoSEQ multiplex PCR, and TCRdb's table has in-frame clones only and misses some. The sample includes about 52,000 clones, approximately 84% seen only once; the top ten take more than 15%. Material: peripheral blood. Receptor source: a human donor with active COVID-19. The donor label of this sample is uncertain.

This chain joins TRBV9 and TRBJ1-3; D is undetermined. V was cut by 1 base and J by 0 bases, with 8 bases left in between. CDR3 length equals 15 residues. CDR1 is SGDLS, CDR2 YYNGEE, per germline. The CDR3 loop reads CASSVLDFSGNTIYF. CDR3 coding DNA: TGTGCCAGCAGCGTACTTGACTTCTCTGGAAACACCATATATTTT.

The gene calls are TRBV15 and TRBJ1-1; D possibly corresponds to TRBD1 (5 bases). CDR3 length equals 14 residues. Germline V lookup: CDR1 LNHNV, CDR2 YYDKDF (reference sequence). With 3 bases removed from V and 10 bases from J, the gap between germline ends came to 18 bases. The DNA of the CDR3 is TGTGCCACCAGCAGTAGGGTGGGGCCCCAAGCAGCTTTCTTT. It codes for CATSSRVGPQAAFF.

This clone was observed a single time. The CDR3 loop reads CASSQDLASSNTEAFF. DNA for the CDR3: TGTGCCAGCAGCCAAGATCTGGCATCTTCTAACACTGAAGCTTTCTTT. The chain uses TRBV3-1 (or the pseudogene TRBV3-2) and TRBJ1-1; D uncertain. V gave up 0 bases and J gave up 2 bases, with 13 bases separating them. CDR1 and CDR2 from the germline V gene are LGHDT and YNNKEL (reference sequence). The CDR3 covers 16 residues.

This clone has only one observation. J is TRBJ1-4 and V is TRBV24-1, with 7 bases matching TRBD1. Looked up from germline, CDR1 is KGHDR and CDR2 is SFDVKD. This CDR3 region has 13 residues. V trimming: 7 bases; J trimming: 5 bases; junction bases outside the gene matches: 3. The CDR3 spells CATRGQANEKLFF. DNA of the CDR3: TGTGCCACCAGAGGACAGGCCAATGAAAAACTGTTTTTT.

The chain links TRBV9 to TRBJ2-1; D is perhaps TRBD2 (6 bases). Germline CDR1 reads SGDLS; CDR2 reads YYNGEE. The V and J ends lost 3 bases and 5 bases respectively, with 18 bases between them. This CDR3 region has 16 residues. The chain's CDR3 is CASSAQAGVGHNEQFF. CDR3 coding DNA: TGTGCCAGCAGCGCCCAAGCGGGTGTAGGGCACAATGAGCAGTTCTTC.

The chain employs TRBV24-1 and TRBJ1-1; 11 bases map to TRBD1. This CDR3 region has 15 residues. Unmatched junction bases numbered 3, after V lost 3 bases and J lost 4 bases. The germline gives CDR1 KGHDR, CDR2 SFDVKD. The CDR3 loop reads CATSDPGTGGTEAFF. The CDR3 DNA is TGTGCCACCAGTGATCCCGGGACAGGGGGCACTGAAGCTTTCTTT.

The chain joins TRBV2 to TRBJ1-2; D not certain. V lost 1 base, J lost 0 bases, and 9 bases lay in between. CDR3 length equals 15 residues. Germline CDR1 SNHLY, CDR2 FYNNEI. In DNA form, the CDR3 reads TGTGCCAGCAGTGAAGAGGGAGGAACTAACTATGGCTACACCTTC. It specifies CASSEEGGTNYGYTF.

This sequence joins TRBV6-2 or TRBV6-3 and TRBJ2-1; 8 nucleotides align to TRBD2. The CDR3 has 15 residues. CDR1 MNHEY and CDR2 SVGEGT come from the germline V gene. With V trimmed by 0 bases and J by 13 bases, 11 bases remained unmatched. CDR3 DNA: TGTGCCAGCAGTTACTCCCCCGGGGGGACTAGTTTTCAGTTCTTC. This gives the protein CASSYSPGGTSFQFF.

This chain's CDR3 is CASSQGQGTTYEQYF. Here the CDR3 DNA reads TGTGCCAGCAGCCAAGGGCAGGGGACGACCTACGAGCAGTACTTC. The chain recombines TRBV14 with TRBJ2-7; the D gene is possibly TRBD1 (6 bases). Trimming removed 1 base from V and 2 bases from J, with 12 bases in between. Germline assignment: CDR1 SGHDN and CDR2 FVKESK. The CDR3 totals 15 residues.

The chain links TRBV7-6 to TRBJ2-1; 7 bases line up with TRBD1. CDR1 is SGHVS, CDR2 FNYEAQ, per germline. With 5 bases clipped from V and 4 bases from J, the junction kept 8 bases outside the gene matches. The CDR3 runs to 15 residues. CDR3 sequence (DNA): TGTGCCAGCAGCCCCCAAAAGGGGGCTTACAATGAGCAGTTCTTC. This sequence encodes CASSPQKGAYNEQFF. Using reference TRBV7-6 and TRBJ2-1 for the parts outside the CDR3, the full variable domain is GAGVSQSPRYKVTKRGQDVALRCDPISGHVSLYWYRQALGQGPEFLTYFNYEAQQDKSGLPNDRFSAERPEGSISTLTIQRTEQRDSAMYRCASSPQKGAYNEQFFGPGTRLTVL.

V usage is TRBV19 and J usage is TRBJ1-1; 7 nucleotides align to TRBD1. Germline CDR1 reads LNHDA; CDR2 reads SQIVND (reference sequence). The CDR3 is 15 residues long. Trimming took 8 bases from V and 9 from J; bases not matched to a gene: 18. The CDR3 DNA follows: TGTGCCAGTGTAGATTTGTTAGGGGGCGAGTCTAAAGCTTTCTTT. Translated, it gives CASVDLLGGESKAFF.

This rearrangement joins TRBV7-9 to TRBJ2-7; 9 nucleotides agree with TRBD2. This CDR3 contains 17 residues. Germline V gene sequence: CDR1 SEHNR, CDR2 FQNEAQ (reference sequence). Unmatched junction bases numbered 8, after V lost 1 base and J lost 1 base. This CDR3 is CASSLGGAAGGSYEQYF. The DNA for the CDR3 is TGTGCCAGCAGCTTAGGAGGGGCAGCGGGGGGTTCCTACGAGCAGTACTTC. The full variable domain, with the rest looked up from reference TRBV7-9 and TRBJ2-7, is DTGVSQNPRHKITKRGQNVTFRCDPISEHNRLYWYRQTLGQGPEFLTYFQNEAQLEKSRLLSDRFSAERPKGSFSTLEIQRTEQGDSAMYLCASSLGGAAGGSYEQYFGPGTRLTVT.

V and J are TRBV5-1 and TRBJ2-7; D gene ambiguous. The CDR3 has 13 residues. CDR1 and CDR2 (germline): SGHRS, YFSETQ. Between the trimmed V and J ends, which lost 5 bases and 8 bases, there was a span of 17 bases. The CDR3 is CASSRTEPTKQYF. The CDR3 nucleotides are TGCGCCAGCAGTAGAACAGAACCTACGAAGCAGTACTTC.

This clone appeared a single time. The rearrangement joins TRBV18 to TRBJ2-7; TRBD1 matches at 7 bases. The CDR3 length is 14 residues. Germline V CDR1 and CDR2: KGHSH, LQKENI. The ends lost 6 bases at V and 3 bases at J; junction bases unmatched: 8. In DNA form, the CDR3 reads TGTGCCAGCTCCCCCCTGGGGACAGTCTACGAGCAGTACTTC. This encodes CASSPLGTVYEQYF.

V is TRBV9 and J is TRBJ2-5; 9 bases align to TRBD2. CDR3 length: 16 amino acids. Germline values: CDR1 SGDLS, CDR2 YYNGEE. J lost 1 base, V lost 0 bases, and 4 bases had no gene match. CDR3 DNA: TGTGCCAGCAGCGTAGGAATTAGCGGGAGCCAAGAGACCCAGTACTTC. It codes for CASSVGISGSQETQYF.

The rearrangement links TRBV6-6 to TRBJ1-2; D not certain. The CDR3 runs to 16 residues. Trimming took 0 bases from V and 0 from J, leaving 11 bases between them. In germline, CDR1 is MNHNY, CDR2 SVGAGI (reference sequence). CDR3 residues: CASSYSNSQANYGYTF. CDR3 in DNA: TGTGCCAGCAGTTACTCGAATTCACAAGCTAACTATGGCTACACCTTC.

Only one count was recorded for this clone. This chain connects TRBV12-3 or TRBV12-4 to TRBJ1-2; D not resolved. This CDR3 has 13 residues. V lost 5 bases and J 4 bases, leaving 11 bases between the germline ends. This chain's CDR3 is CASSRSAGYGYTF. Here the CDR3 DNA reads TGTGCCAGCAGTCGCAGCGCCGGCTATGGCTACACCTTC.

This clone is a singleton in its sample. V and J are TRBV6-5 and TRBJ1-1; 7 bases map to TRBD1. This CDR3 spans 13 amino acids. Germline loops: CDR1 MNHEY, CDR2 SVGAGI. J lost 6 bases, V lost 6 bases, and 7 bases had no gene match. The CDR3 DNA reads TGTGCCAGCAGCAAGACAGGGAAGCCTGAAGCTTTCTTT. Translating it yields CASSKTGKPEAFF.

This rearrangement joins TRBV7-9 to TRBJ2-7, with 7 positions matching TRBD1. With 1 base clipped from V and 4 bases from J, the junction kept 10 bases outside the gene matches. Looked up from germline, CDR1 is SEHNR and CDR2 is FQNEAQ (reference sequence). This CDR3 contains 16 residues. The CDR3 region has the DNA TGTGCCAGCAGCTTAGTACCTACAGGGGTCGTGTACGAGCAGTACTTC. Its protein is CASSLVPTGVVYEQYF.

The V call is TRBV18, the J call TRBJ1-4, with D possibly matching TRBD1 (5 bases). Germline lookup yields CDR1 KGHSH and CDR2 LQKENI. The CDR3 consists of 14 residues. The germline V and J ends were trimmed by 5 bases and 8 bases, with 15 bases remaining between them. CDR3 sequence: CASSSGNGKEKLFF. The DNA for the CDR3 is TGTGCCAGCTCATCAGGGAATGGGAAGGAAAAACTGTTTTTT.

This sequence joins TRBV18 and TRBJ2-7; tentatively, D is TRBD1 (8 bases). Per germline, CDR1 KGHSH and CDR2 LQKENI. Between the trimmed V and J ends, which lost 6 bases and 4 bases, there was a span of 13 bases. This CDR3 comprises 13 residues. The chain's CDR3 is CASSQQGGYEQYF. In nucleotides, the CDR3 is TGTGCCAGCTCTCAACAGGGGGGGTACGAGCAGTACTTC.

V and J are TRBV24-1 and TRBJ1-1, with a tentative D call TRBD1 (6 bases). There are 14 residues in the CDR3. Germline V lookup: CDR1 KGHDR, CDR2 SFDVKD. V lost 9 bases to trimming and J lost 4 bases, with 17 bases between them. Written as DNA, the CDR3 is TGTGCCACCCCAACGGGAGGGGGGACCACTGAAGCTTTCTTT. It is translated as CATPTGGGTTEAFF.

The chain uses TRBV7-2 and TRBJ2-3; 13 bases line up with TRBD2. The trim removed 5 bases at V and 5 bases at J, leaving 7 bases unmatched. Germline CDR1 reads SGHTA; CDR2 reads FQGNSA. This CDR3 has 16 residues. The DNA of the CDR3 is TGTGCCAGCAGCCCGACTAGCGGGGGGTATGGAGATACGCAGTATTTT. This gives the protein CASSPTSGGYGDTQYF.

The J gene is TRBJ2-5, the V gene TRBV5-1, with D possibly matching TRBD1 (5 bases). This CDR3 has 15 amino acids. Germline values: CDR1 SGHRS, CDR2 YFSETQ. With 0 bases removed from V and 2 bases from J, the gap between germline ends came to 11 bases. The CDR3 DNA reads TGCGCCAGCAGCTTGGTTCCCAGGGTTCAAGAGACCCAGTACTTC. Its protein product is CASSLVPRVQETQYF.

The rearrangement links TRBV19 to TRBJ1-3; D possibly corresponds to TRBD1 (6 bases). The CDR3 totals 15 residues. Between the trimmed V and J ends, which lost 0 bases and 1 base, there was a span of 7 bases. CDR1 LNHDA and CDR2 SQIVND come from the germline V gene (reference sequence). This chain's CDR3 is CASSIEQGSGNTIYF. The CDR3 bases are TGTGCCAGTAGTATAGAACAGGGATCTGGAAACACCATATATTTT.